This TCR beta chain emerged from a study of CD8+CD57+ T cells in acquired aplastic anemia. Template material for TCR beta VDJ and CDR3 profiling consisted of genomic DNA. Via MiXCR, TCRdb re-called the reads, giving one row per CDR3 protein. The sample lists a few hundred thousand distinct CDR3 sequences, approximately 57% occurring once. This clonotype was recorded a few times. What was sequenced was sorted CD4+, CD8+, or CD8+CD57+ T cells (not recorded which) from PBMCs. The sequence was collected from a human donor in good health.

CDR3 nucleotide sequence: TGCGCCAGCAGCCAAGTAGTTCTGGACAGGGGGAACCTGGGCACTGAAGCTTTCTTT. Amino acids: CASSQVVLDRGNLGTEAFF. The V and J genes are TRBV4-1 and TRBJ1-1, with 10 bases aligning to TRBD1. This CDR3 has 19 residues. Germline V lookup: CDR1 MGHRA, CDR2 YSYEKL. V lost 1 base, J lost 4 bases, and 15 bases stayed unmatched.